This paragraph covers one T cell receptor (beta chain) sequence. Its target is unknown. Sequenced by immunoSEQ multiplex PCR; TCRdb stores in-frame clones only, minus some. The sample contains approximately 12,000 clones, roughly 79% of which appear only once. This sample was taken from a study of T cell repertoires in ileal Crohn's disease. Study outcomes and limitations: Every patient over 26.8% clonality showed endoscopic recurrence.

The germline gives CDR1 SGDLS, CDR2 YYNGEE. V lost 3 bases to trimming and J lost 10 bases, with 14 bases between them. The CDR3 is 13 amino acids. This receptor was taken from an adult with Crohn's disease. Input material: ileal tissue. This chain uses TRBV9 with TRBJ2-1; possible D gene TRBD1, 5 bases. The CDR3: CASSGLRVDEQFF. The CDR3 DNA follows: TGTGCCAGCAGCGGTCTCAGGGTAGACGAGCAGTTCTTC.